This is a list of T cell receptor beta chains from one sample in a study of post-analysis software for immune sequencing data. In TCRdb, the PCR reads were re-called with MiXCR into one record per CDR3 protein. The sample yields approximately 180,000 distinct CDR3 sequences, over 25% seen once. What was sequenced was blood. Receptor source: a girl aged 10-17 years with multiple sclerosis. The CDR3 runs from the conserved cysteine through the conserved F or W. A D gene is named only where the DNA matches it firmly. Only part of the rows carry a size: once, few, many, or a class if the clone is expanded.

TRBV4-2	NA	TRBJ2-2	NA	CASSQDRRGTGELFF	TGTGCCAGCAGCCAAGATCGGAGGGGTACCGGGGAGCTGTTTTTT
TRBV20-1	TRBD2	TRBJ2-2	NA	CSASGRLSGRANTGELFF	TGCAGTGCTAGCGGAAGACTTAGCGGGAGGGCGAACACCGGGGAGCTGTTTTTT
TRBV10-3	TRBD1	TRBJ2-7	many	CAISDGTGATLYEQYF	TGTGCCATCAGTGATGGGACAGGGGCCACTCTCTACGAGCAGTACTTC
TRBV7-2	NA	TRBJ2-5	few	CASSSSRETQYF	TGTGCCAGCAGCTCATCCCGGGAGACCCAGTACTTC
TRBV5-1	NA	TRBJ2-7	NA	CARITPRSYEQYF	TGCGCCAGGATAACCCCGCGCTCCTACGAGCAGTACTTC
TRBV2	NA	TRBJ1-5	NA	CASMTGANQPQHF	TGTGCCAGCATGACAGGAGCTAATCAGCCCCAGCATTTT
TRBV13	NA	TRBJ2-7	many	CASSFQKGEQYF	TGTGCCAGCAGCTTCCAGAAGGGCGAGCAGTACTTC
TRBV3-1	TRBD2	TRBJ2-7	few	CASSQFSGRTNYEQYF	TGTGCCAGCAGCCAGTTTAGCGGGAGGACGAACTACGAGCAGTACTTC
TRBV27	TRBD1	TRBJ1-1	NA	CASRTTGGPLENTEAFF	TGTGCCAGCAGAACCACAGGGGGGCCCTTAGAGAACACTGAAGCTTTCTTT
TRBV27	TRBD1	TRBJ2-5	many	CASSFQPTQGARETQYF	TGTGCCAGCAGTTTTCAACCGACACAGGGGGCTAGAGAGACCCAGTACTTC
TRBV10-3	NA	TRBJ2-7	many	CAISEREGSREQYF	TGTGCCATCAGTGAAAGAGAAGGGTCTCGTGAGCAGTACTTC
TRBV11-1	NA	TRBJ2-1	many	CASSSDSIYNEQFF	TGTGCCAGCAGCTCCGACAGCATCTACAATGAGCAGTTCTTC
TRBV9	NA	TRBJ2-1	NA	CACSVGTPDLRRREQFF	TGTGCCTGCAGCGTTGGGACTCCCGATCTACGTCGTAGAGAGCAGTTCTTC
TRBV18	NA	TRBJ2-7	NA	CVSSPREEGEQYF	TGTGTCAGCTCACCCAGGGAAGAGGGCGAGCAGTACTTC
TRBV2	NA	TRBJ2-7	NA	CAVGRPGSYEQYF	TGTGCCGTGGGTCGACCGGGGAGCTACGAGCAGTACTTC
TRBV20-1	NA	TRBJ2-5	many	CSARDGAKQETQYF	TGCAGTGCTAGAGATGGGGCCAAACAAGAGACCCAGTACTTC
TRBV18	NA	TRBJ1-1	NA	CASPPLAINTEAFF	TGTGCCAGCCCACCGTTGGCGATAAACACTGAAGCTTTCTTT
TRBV5-1	TRBD1	TRBJ2-1	NA	CASNLGFRGHNEQFF	TGCGCCAGCAACTTGGGGTTCAGGGGGCACAATGAGCAGTTCTTC
TRBV20-1	TRBD2	TRBJ2-1	many	CSASPRGAGGRSYNEQFF	TGCAGTGCTTCCCCGAGGGGGGCGGGAGGGCGCTCCTACAATGAGCAGTTCTTC
TRBV20-1	TRBD2	TRBJ2-1	NA	CSVNSGGKYEQFF	TGCAGTGTCAACAGCGGGGGGAAGTATGAGCAGTTCTTC
TRBV5-1	TRBD2	TRBJ2-1	many	CASSFGLAGVSEQFF	TGCGCCAGCAGCTTCGGGCTAGCGGGAGTAAGTGAGCAGTTCTTC
TRBV11-3	TRBD2	TRBJ2-2	NA	CASSPRTSGRLGGELFF	TGTGCCAGCAGCCCACGAACTAGCGGGAGATTGGGCGGGGAGCTGTTTTTT
TRBV5-5	NA	TRBJ1-2	NA	CASSLDGGYGYTF	TGTGCCAGCAGCTTGGATGGCGGCTATGGCTACACCTTC
TRBV5-1	NA	TRBJ1-2	many	CATQESGGYTF	TGCGCCACACAGGAGAGCGGTGGCTACACCTTC
TRBV12-3/TRBV12-4	TRBD1	TRBJ1-2	NA	CASRRTGIHNYGYTF	TGTGCCAGCAGGCGGACAGGGATCCATAACTATGGCTACACCTTC
TRBV12-3/TRBV12-4	NA	TRBJ1-2	few	CASSLRENYGYTF	TGTGCCAGCAGTTTACGGGAGAACTATGGCTACACCTTC
TRBV7-2	NA	TRBJ2-7	many	CASSLLRGYEQYF	TGTGCCAGCAGCTTATTAAGGGGCTACGAGCAGTACTTC
TRBV2	NA	TRBJ1-4	NA	CASSDAVANEKRFF	TGTGCCAGCAGTGACGCGGTAGCTAATGAAAAACGGTTTTTT
TRBV10-3	NA	TRBJ2-7	many	CATGDGSYEQYF	TGTGCCACCGGGGACGGATCCTACGAGCAGTACTTC
TRBV27	NA	TRBJ2-3	NA	CASSLSDESDTQDF	TGTGCCAGCAGTTTATCAGACGAGTCAGATACGCAGGATTTT
TRBV5-1	TRBD2	TRBJ2-7	NA	CASSPSSGGGPYEQYF	TGCGCCAGCAGCCCTTCTAGCGGGGGAGGACCCTACGAGCAGTACTTC
TRBV20-1	NA	TRBJ1-1	NA	CSAPFTLEAFF	TGCAGTGCCCCGTTCACATTGGAAGCTTTCTTT
TRBV9	NA	TRBJ2-5	NA	CASSGSDSGIYEQYF	TGTGCCAGCAGCGGTAGTGATTCGGGGATATATGAGCAGTACTTC
TRBV12-3/TRBV12-4	NA	TRBJ1-1	few	CASRSHGGGTEAFF	TGTGCCAGCAGGTCTCATGGGGGCGGCACTGAAGCTTTCTTT
TRBV5-1	NA	TRBJ2-1	many	CASSPGEHFNNEQFF	TGCGCCAGTAGCCCGGGAGAACATTTCAACAATGAGCAGTTCTTC
TRBV11-2	TRBD2	TRBJ2-1	NA	CACSLDSLSGRSSYNEQFF	TGTGCCTGCAGCTTAGACTCCCTTAGCGGGAGGAGCTCCTACAATGAGCAGTTCTTC
TRBV18	NA	TRBJ2-7	NA	CASSPKGTGWDSYEQYF	TGTGCCAGCTCACCAAAAGGAACAGGGTGGGATTCCTACGAGCAGTACTTC
TRBV5-1	NA	TRBJ1-1	few	CASSDGTPNTEAFF	TGCGCCAGCAGCGACGGGACACCGAACACTGAAGCTTTCTTT
TRBV10-3	NA	TRBJ2-1	NA	CAIALGSYNEQFF	TGTGCCATCGCCCTGGGATCCTACAATGAGCAGTTCTTC
TRBV29-1	NA	TRBJ2-1	many	CSVPRGAGDEQFF	TGCAGCGTCCCCAGGGGGGCAGGGGACGAGCAGTTCTTC
TRBV9	NA	TRBJ2-5	few	CASSDQQANQETQYF	TGTGCCAGCAGCGACCAACAGGCTAACCAAGAGACCCAGTACTTC
TRBV9	NA	TRBJ2-5	NA	CASSSGSVGRETQYF	TGTGCCAGCAGCAGTGGGAGCGTTGGTAGGGAGACCCAGTACTTC
TRBV25-1	NA	TRBJ1-1	NA	CASSDGLDTEAFF	TGTGCCAGCAGTGACGGACTGGACACTGAAGCTTTCTTT
TRBV27	TRBD1	TRBJ1-1	NA	CASSHPGTGKAFF	TGTGCCAGCAGCCATCCCGGGACAGGGAAAGCTTTCTTT
TRBV6-2/TRBV6-3	NA	TRBJ2-1	few	CASSYEDYNEQFF	TGTGCCAGCAGTTACGAAGACTACAATGAGCAGTTCTTC
TRBV5-6	NA	TRBJ1-4	many	CASSLGQSEKLFF	TGTGCCAGCAGCTTGGGACAGAGTGAAAAACTGTTTTTT
TRBV6-6	TRBD2	TRBJ2-1	many	CASRPVRAGEGNEQFF	TGTGCCAGCAGGCCAGTTCGAGCGGGAGAAGGAAATGAGCAGTTCTTC
TRBV20-1	TRBD2	TRBJ2-1	NA	CSARDIAGGYNEQFF	TGCAGTGCTAGAGACATTGCGGGAGGCTACAATGAGCAGTTCTTC
TRBV11-2	NA	TRBJ1-1	few	CASSLDRILEAFF	TGTGCCAGCAGTCTAGACAGGATCCTAGAAGCTTTCTTT
TRBV12-3/TRBV12-4	TRBD2	TRBJ2-3	NA	CASGEPGLAITDAQYF	TGTGCCAGCGGCGAACCGGGACTAGCCATCACAGATGCGCAGTATTTT
TRBV4-1	TRBD2	TRBJ2-7	many	CASSPVGGSYEQYF	TGCGCCAGCAGCCCAGTGGGAGGGTCCTACGAGCAGTACTTC
TRBV5-1	NA	TRBJ1-5	NA	CASIWGSGVDQPQHF	TGCGCCTCAATCTGGGGGTCAGGGGTTGATCAGCCCCAGCATTTT
TRBV12-3/TRBV12-4	NA	TRBJ2-7	few	CASSFGLPPYEQYF	TGTGCCAGCAGTTTTGGCCTTCCTCCCTACGAGCAGTACTTC
TRBV10-3	NA	TRBJ2-7	few	CAIRGGAEQYF	TGTGCCATCAGGGGGGGGGCCGAGCAGTACTTC